This TCR beta chain was sequenced for a study of post-analysis software for immune sequencing data. cDNA libraries for TCR beta contained unique molecular identifiers. Some 500,000 cDNA molecules were recovered from an input of roughly 0.85 to 10 million T cells. TCRdb re-called the PCR reads with MiXCR, one entry per CDR3 protein. The table includes 150,000 or so distinct CDR3 sequences, 30% to 45% detected once. CDR1 LGHNA and CDR2 YSLEER come from the germline V gene. The CDR3 is 16 residues long. The trim removed 4 bases at V and 4 bases at J, leaving 13 bases unmatched. The sample in question was blood, obtained after autologous hematopoietic stem cell transplantation. The source is a girl between 5 and 17 years old with multiple sclerosis. The V call is TRBV4-3, the J call TRBJ2-7; the match to TRBD2 covers 7 bases. The CDR3 coding sequence is TGCGCCAGCAGCCTAGCCGTTGGCGGGAGTAAATACGAGCAGTACTTC. Protein: CASSLAVGGSKYEQYF.